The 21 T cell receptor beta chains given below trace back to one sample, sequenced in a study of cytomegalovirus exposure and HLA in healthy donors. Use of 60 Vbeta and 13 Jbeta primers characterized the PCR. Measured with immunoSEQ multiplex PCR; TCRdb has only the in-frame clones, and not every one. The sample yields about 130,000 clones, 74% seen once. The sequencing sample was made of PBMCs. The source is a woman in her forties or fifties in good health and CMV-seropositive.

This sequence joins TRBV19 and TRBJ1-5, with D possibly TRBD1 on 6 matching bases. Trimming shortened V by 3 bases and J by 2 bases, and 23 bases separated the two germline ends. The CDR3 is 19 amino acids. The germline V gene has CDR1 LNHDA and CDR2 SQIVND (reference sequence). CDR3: CASSIRRLRASGGNQPQHF. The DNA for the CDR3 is TGTGCCAGTAGTATTCGACGTCTAAGGGCTTCAGGGGGCAATCAGCCCCAGCATTTT.

The CDR3 DNA is TGTGCCAGTAGTATTTTTTACAGGGAACGGAATGAAAAACTGTTTTTT. Protein: CASSIFYRERNEKLFF. The chain recombines TRBV19 with TRBJ1-4; D might be TRBD1 (6 bases). The CDR3 is 16 amino acids. Looked up from germline, CDR1 is LNHDA and CDR2 is SQIVND (reference sequence). V was pared by 3 bases and J by 5 bases, with 16 bases between.

CDR3 bases: TGTGCCAGCAGTTTGCCAGGGGGTGTCGAGAATGAGCAGTTCTTC. Translated: CASSLPGGVENEQFF. The chain combines TRBV27 with TRBJ2-1; 7 bases are a match to TRBD1. Germline CDR1 reads MNHEY; CDR2 reads SMNVEV (reference sequence). The CDR3 has 15 amino acids. V lost 3 bases, J lost 7 bases, and 9 bases stayed unmatched.

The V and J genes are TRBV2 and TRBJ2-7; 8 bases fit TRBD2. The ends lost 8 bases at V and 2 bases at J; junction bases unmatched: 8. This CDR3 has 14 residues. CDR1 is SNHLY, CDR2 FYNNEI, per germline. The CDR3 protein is CASVREGKAYEQYF. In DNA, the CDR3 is TGTGCCAGCGTCCGGGAGGGTAAAGCCTACGAGCAGTACTTC.

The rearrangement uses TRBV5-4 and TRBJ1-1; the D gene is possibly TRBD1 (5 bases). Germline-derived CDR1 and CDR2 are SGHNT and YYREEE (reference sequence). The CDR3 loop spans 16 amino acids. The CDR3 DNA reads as TGTGTCACAAGCTGGGGGGGTTCGGGTTTGAACACTGAAGCTTTCTTT. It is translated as CVTSWGGSGLNTEAFF.

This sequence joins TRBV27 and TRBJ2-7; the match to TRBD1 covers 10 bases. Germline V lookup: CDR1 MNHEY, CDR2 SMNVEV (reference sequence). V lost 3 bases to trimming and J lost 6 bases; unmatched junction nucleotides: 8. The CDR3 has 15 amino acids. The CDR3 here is CASSFGGQGDCEQYF. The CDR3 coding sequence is TGTGCCAGCAGTTTCGGAGGACAGGGGGATTGCGAGCAGTACTTC.

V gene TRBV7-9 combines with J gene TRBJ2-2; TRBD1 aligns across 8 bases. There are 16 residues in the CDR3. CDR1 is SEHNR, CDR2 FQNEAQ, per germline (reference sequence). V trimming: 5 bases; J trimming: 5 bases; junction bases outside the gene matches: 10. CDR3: CASSPRDRRNTGELFF. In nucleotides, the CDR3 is TGTGCCAGCAGCCCGCGGGACAGGAGGAATACCGGGGAGCTGTTTTTT.

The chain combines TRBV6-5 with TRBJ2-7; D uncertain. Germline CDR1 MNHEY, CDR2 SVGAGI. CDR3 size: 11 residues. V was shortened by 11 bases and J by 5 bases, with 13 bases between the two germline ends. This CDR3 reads CAAATVHEQYF. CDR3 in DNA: TGTGCCGCCGCAACGGTCCACGAGCAGTACTTC.

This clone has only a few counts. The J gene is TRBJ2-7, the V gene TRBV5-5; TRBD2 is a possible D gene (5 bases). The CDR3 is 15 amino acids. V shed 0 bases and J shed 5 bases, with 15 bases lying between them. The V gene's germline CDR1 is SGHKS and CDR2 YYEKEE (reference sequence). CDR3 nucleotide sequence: TGTGCCAGCAGCTTGGTAGTCGGGGAGTCCAACGAGCAGTACTTC. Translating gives CASSLVVGESNEQYF.

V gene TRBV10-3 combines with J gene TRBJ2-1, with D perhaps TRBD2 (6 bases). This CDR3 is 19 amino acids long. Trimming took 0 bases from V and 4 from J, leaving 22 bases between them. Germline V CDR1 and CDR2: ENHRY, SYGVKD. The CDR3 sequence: CAISESIGSGGPPYNEQFF. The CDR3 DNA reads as TGTGCCATCAGTGAGTCGATAGGTAGCGGCGGGCCCCCTTACAATGAGCAGTTCTTC.

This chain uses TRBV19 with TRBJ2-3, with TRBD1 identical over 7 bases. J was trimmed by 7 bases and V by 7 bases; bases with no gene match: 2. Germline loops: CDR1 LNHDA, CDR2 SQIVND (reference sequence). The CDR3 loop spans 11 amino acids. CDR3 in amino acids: CASTGQNTQYF. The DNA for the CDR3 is TGTGCCAGTACGGGACAGAATACGCAGTATTTT.

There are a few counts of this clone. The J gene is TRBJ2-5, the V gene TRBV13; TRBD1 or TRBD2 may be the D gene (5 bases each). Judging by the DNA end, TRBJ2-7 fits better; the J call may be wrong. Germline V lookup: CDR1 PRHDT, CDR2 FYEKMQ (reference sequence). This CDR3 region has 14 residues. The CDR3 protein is CASSLPGGSYEQYF. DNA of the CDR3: TGTGCCAGCAGCCTCCCTGGGGGCTCCTACGAGCAGTACTTC.

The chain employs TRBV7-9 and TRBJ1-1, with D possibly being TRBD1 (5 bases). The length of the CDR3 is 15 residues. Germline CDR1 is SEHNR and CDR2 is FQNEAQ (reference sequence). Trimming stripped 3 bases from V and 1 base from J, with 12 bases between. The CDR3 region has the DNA TGTGCCAGCAGCTTCCGTGGGGGGGGGAACACTGAAGCTTTCTTT. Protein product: CASSFRGGGNTEAFF.

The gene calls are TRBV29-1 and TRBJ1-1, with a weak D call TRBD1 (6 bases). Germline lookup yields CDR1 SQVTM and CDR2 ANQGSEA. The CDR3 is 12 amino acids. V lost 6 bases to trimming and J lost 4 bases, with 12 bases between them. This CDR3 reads CSVRAGVTEAFF. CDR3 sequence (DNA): TGCAGCGTGCGGGCAGGGGTCACTGAAGCTTTCTTT.

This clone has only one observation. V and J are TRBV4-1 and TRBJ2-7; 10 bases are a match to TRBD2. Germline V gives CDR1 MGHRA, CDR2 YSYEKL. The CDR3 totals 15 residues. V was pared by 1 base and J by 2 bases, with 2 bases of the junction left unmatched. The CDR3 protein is CASSQGSGGAYEQYF. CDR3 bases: TGCGCCAGCAGCCAAGGCAGCGGGGGGGCCTACGAGCAGTACTTC.

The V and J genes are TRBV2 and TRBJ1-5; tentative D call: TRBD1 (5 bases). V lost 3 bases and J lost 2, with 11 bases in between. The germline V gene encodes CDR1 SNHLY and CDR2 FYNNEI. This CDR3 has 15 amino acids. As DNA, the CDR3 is TGTGCCAGCAGTGAGTCAGGGATGGGCAATCAGCCCCAGCATTTT. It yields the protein CASSESGMGNQPQHF.

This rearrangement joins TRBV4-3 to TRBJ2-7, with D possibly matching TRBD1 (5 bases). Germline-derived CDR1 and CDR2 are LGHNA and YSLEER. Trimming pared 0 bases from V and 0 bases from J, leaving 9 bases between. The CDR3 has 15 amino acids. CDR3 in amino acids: CASSQDPTDSYEQYF. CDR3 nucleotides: TGCGCCAGCAGCCAAGATCCGACAGACTCCTACGAGCAGTACTTC.

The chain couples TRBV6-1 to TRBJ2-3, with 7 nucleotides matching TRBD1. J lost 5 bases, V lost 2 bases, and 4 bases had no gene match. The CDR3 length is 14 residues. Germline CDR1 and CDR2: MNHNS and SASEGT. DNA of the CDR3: TGTGCCAGCAGTGAATACAGGGGTCAAGATACGCAGTATTTT. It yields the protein CASSEYRGQDTQYF.

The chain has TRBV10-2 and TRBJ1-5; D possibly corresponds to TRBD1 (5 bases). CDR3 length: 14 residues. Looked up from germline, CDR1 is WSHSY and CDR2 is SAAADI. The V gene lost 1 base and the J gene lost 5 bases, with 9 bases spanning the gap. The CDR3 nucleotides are TGCGCCAGCAGTGAGTTGGCAGGGTATCAGCCCCAGCATTTT. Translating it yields CASSELAGYQPQHF.

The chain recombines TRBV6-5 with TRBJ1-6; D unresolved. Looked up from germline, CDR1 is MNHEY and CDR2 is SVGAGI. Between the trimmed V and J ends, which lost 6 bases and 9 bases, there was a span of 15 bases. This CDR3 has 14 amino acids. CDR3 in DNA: TGTGCCAGCAGGGCCGCCACCTCTTTTTCACCCCTCCACTTT. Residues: CASRAATSFSPLHF.

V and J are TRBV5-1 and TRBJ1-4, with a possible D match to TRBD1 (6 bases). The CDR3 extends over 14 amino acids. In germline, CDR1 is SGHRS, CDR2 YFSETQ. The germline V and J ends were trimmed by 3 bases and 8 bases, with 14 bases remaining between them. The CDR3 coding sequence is TGCGCCAGCAGCTCCGGGACATTCAACGAAAAACTGTTTTTT. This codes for CASSSGTFNEKLFF.